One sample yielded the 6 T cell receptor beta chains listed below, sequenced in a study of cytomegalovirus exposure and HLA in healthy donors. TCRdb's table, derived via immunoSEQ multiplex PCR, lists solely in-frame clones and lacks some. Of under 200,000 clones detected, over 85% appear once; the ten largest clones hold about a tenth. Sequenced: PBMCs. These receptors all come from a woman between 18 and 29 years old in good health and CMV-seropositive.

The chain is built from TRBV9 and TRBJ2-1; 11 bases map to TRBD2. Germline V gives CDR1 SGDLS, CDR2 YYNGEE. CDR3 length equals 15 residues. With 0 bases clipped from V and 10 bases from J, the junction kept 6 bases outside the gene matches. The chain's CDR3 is CASSVETSGRKEQFF. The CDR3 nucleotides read TGTGCCAGCAGCGTAGAAACTAGCGGGAGAAAAGAGCAGTTCTTC.

The CDR3 coding sequence is TGTGCCAGCAGCACAGGGACAGCCTCCTACGAGCAGTACTTC. Translating it yields CASSTGTASYEQYF. The chain is built from TRBV5-6 and TRBJ2-7; the match to TRBD1 covers 7 bases. Germline CDR1 is SGHDT and CDR2 is YYEEEE. Trimming at V came to 4 bases and at J to 0 bases, leaving 4 bases not matched to a gene. The CDR3 spans 14 residues.

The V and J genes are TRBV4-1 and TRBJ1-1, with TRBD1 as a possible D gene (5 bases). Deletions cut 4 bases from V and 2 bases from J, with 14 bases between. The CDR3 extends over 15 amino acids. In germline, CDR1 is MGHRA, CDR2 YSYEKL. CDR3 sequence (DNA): TGCGCCAGCAGCCCCGGTCGGGGGGTAAACACTGAAGCTTTCTTT. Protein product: CASSPGRGVNTEAFF.

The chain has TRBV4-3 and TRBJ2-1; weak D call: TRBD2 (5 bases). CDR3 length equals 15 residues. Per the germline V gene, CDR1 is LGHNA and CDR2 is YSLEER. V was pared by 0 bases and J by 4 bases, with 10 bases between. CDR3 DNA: TGCGCCAGCAGCCAAGACCGTGGGAGTTACAATGAGCAGTTCTTC. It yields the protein CASSQDRGSYNEQFF.

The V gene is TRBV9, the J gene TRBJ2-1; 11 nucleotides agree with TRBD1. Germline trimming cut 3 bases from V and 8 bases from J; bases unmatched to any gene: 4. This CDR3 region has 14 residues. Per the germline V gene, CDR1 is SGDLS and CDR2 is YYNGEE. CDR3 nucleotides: TGTGCCAGCAGCGCCGGGACAGGGGGAGATGAGCAGTTCTTC. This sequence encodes CASSAGTGGDEQFF.

In nucleotides, the CDR3 is TGTGCCAGCAGCCCTCGGGTCCAAGAGACCCAGTACTTC. Translation: CASSPRVQETQYF. The chain joins TRBV7-3 to TRBJ2-5; D is ambiguous. The CDR3 runs to 13 residues. Trimming took off 5 bases at V and 1 base at J, with 8 bases between the two ends. Germline V gene data show CDR1 as SGHTA and CDR2 as FQGTGA.